This TCR beta chain was identified in a study of cytomegalovirus exposure and HLA in healthy donors. The germline V and J ends were trimmed by 5 bases and 5 bases, with 15 bases remaining between them. Germline values: CDR1 LGHNA, CDR2 YNFKEQ. This CDR3 has 15 amino acids. In the case of this clone: Antigen unknown.

This PCR relied on a set of 60 Vbeta primers and 13 Jbeta primers. Some clones are missing from TCRdb's copy, which holds only in-frame ones; the method was immunoSEQ multiplex PCR. The sample table includes about 64,000 clones. Study-level findings and limits: Cytomegalovirus association was listed for 164 TCR beta chains.

Sequenced input: PBMCs. The V and J genes are TRBV4-2 and TRBJ1-4; D is perhaps TRBD1 (5 bases). The sequence was obtained from a woman under 30 in good health and CMV-seronegative. DNA for the CDR3: TGTGCCAGCAGCTCCTGGACAAGGCCAAATGAAAAACTGTTTTTT. This encodes CASSSWTRPNEKLFF.